This T cell receptor (beta chain) was profiled in a study of blood T cell repertoires in COVID-19. Study-level information: The cDNA or gDNA used as material had been derived from T cells, B-cell-depleted T cells, or PBMCs.

This clone was seen more than once but under ten times. Trimming shortened V by 8 bases and J by 5 bases, and 13 bases separated the two germline ends. The germline gives CDR1 SNHLY, CDR2 FYNNEI. This CDR3 has 13 amino acids. Original data processing: Estimated nucleated cell counts came from reference gene primer amplification. Measured with immunoSEQ multiplex PCR; TCRdb has only the in-frame clones, and not every one. The V and J calls and clone size were taken over from that table, and D and trimming were inferred from the DNA. The sample lists 200,000 to 300,000 clones; about 85% were seen once. Sequencing was carried out using peripheral blood. The chain is built from TRBV2 and TRBJ1-5, with D unclear. The TCR sequence derives from a man aged 55-75 years who had recovered from COVID-19. CDR3 amino acids: CASSKNRDQPQHF. The CDR3 nucleotides are TGTGCCAGCTCGAAAAACCGGGATCAGCCCCAGCATTTT.